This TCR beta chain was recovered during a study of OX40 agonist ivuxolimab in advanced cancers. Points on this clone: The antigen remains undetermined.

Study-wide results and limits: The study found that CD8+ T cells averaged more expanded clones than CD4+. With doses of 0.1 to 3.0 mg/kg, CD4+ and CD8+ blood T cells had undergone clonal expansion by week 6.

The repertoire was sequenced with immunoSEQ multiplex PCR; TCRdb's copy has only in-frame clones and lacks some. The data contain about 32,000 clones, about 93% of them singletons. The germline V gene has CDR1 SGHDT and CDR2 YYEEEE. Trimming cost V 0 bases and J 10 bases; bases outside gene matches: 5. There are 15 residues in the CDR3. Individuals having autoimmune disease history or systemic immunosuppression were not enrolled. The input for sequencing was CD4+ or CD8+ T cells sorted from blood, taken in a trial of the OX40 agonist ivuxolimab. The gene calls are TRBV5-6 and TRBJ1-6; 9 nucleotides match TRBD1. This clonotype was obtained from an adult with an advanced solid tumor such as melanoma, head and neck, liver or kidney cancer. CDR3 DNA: TGTGCCAGCAGCTTGGGACAGGGGGTTTACTCACCCCTCCACTTT. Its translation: CASSLGQGVYSPLHF.